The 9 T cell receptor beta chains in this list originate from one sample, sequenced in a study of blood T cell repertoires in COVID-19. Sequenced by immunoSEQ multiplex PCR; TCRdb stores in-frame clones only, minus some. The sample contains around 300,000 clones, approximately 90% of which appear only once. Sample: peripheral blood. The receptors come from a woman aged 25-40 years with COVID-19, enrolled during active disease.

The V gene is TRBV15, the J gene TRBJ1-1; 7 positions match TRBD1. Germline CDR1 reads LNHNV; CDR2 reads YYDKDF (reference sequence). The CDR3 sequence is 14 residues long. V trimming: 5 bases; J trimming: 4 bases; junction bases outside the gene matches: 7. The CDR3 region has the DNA TGTGCCACCAGCTTTGTACAGGGGACCACTGAAGCTTTCTTT. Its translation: CATSFVQGTTEAFF.

Here the CDR3 reads CAISEFQGASEKLFF. The CDR3 DNA is TGTGCCATCAGTGAGTTTCAGGGGGCGAGTGAAAAACTGTTTTTT. The chain joins TRBV10-3 to TRBJ1-4, with 8 bases fitting TRBD1. This CDR3 contains 15 residues. Germline values: CDR1 ENHRY, CDR2 SYGVKD. The V segment lost 1 base and the J segment 7 bases; nucleotides outside the gene matches: 5.

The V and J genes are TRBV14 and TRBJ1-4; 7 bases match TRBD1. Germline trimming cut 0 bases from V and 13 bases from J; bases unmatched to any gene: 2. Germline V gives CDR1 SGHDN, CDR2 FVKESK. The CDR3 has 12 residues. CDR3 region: CASSQDSGGLFF. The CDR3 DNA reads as TGTGCCAGCAGCCAAGATTCAGGGGGACTGTTTTTT.

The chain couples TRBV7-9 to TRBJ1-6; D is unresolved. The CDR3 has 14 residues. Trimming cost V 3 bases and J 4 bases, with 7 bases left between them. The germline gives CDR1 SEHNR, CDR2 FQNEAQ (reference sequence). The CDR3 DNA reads TGTGCCAGCAGCTTGGAGGTTTATAATTCACCCCTCCACTTT. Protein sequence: CASSLEVYNSPLHF.

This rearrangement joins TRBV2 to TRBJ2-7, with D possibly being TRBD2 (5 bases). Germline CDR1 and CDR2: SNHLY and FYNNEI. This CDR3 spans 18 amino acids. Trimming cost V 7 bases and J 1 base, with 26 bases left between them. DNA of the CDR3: TGTGCCAGCAATTGGCGGGTCCTCACTTGGGCAGCGTCCTACGAGCAGTACTTC. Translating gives CASNWRVLTWAASYEQYF.

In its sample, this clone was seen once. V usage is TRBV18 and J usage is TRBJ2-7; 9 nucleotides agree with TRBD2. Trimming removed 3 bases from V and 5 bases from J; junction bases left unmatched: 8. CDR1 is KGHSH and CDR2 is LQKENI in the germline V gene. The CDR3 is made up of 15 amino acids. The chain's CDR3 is CASSPGAGGGHEQYF. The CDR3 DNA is TGTGCCAGCTCACCGGGAGCGGGAGGTGGCCACGAGCAGTACTTC. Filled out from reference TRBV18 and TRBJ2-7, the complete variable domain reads NAGVMQNPRHLVRRRGQEARLRCSPMKGHSHVYWYRQLPEEGLKFMVYLQKENIIDESGMPKERFSAEFPKEGPSILRIQQVVRGDSAAYFCASSPGAGGGHEQYFGPGTRLTVT.

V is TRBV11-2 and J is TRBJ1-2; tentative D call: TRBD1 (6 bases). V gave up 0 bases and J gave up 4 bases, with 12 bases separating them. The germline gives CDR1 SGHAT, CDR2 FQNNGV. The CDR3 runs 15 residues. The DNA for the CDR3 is TGTGCCAGCAGCTTAGACCGGACAGCGTTCTATGGCTACACCTTC. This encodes CASSLDRTAFYGYTF.

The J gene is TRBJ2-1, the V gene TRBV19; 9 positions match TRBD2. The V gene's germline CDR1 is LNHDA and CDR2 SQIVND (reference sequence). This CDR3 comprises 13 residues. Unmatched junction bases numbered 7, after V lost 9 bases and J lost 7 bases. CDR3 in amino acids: CASSTSGMNEQFF. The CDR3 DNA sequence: TGTGCCAGCTCGACTAGCGGAATGAATGAGCAGTTCTTC.

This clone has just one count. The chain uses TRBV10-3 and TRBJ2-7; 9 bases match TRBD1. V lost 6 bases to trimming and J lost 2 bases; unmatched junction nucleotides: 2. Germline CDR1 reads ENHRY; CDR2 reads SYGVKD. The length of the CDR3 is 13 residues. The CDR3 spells CAIRGQGPYEQYF. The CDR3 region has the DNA TGTGCCATCAGGGGACAGGGTCCCTACGAGCAGTACTTC.